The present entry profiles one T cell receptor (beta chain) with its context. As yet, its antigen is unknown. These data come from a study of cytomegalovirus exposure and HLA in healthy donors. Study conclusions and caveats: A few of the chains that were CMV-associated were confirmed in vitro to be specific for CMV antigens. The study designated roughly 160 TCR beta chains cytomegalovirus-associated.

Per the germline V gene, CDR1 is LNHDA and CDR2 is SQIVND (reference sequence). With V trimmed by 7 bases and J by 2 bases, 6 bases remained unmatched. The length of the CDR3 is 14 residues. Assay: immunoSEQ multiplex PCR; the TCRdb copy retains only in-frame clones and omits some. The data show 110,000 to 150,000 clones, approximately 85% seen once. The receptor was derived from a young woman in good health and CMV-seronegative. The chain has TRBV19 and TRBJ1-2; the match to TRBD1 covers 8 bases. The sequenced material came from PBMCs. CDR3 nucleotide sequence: TGTGCCAGTAATCTTAGACAGGGGAACTATGGCTACACCTTC. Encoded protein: CASNLRQGNYGYTF.